This TCR beta chain was observed in a study of blood T cells in healthy people across ages. Study findings and constraints: The authors considered diversity estimates from one million T cells to be underestimates. Per million T cells, TCR beta diversity dropped roughly linearly as age increased.

With respect to this clonotype: Its antigen is not known.

Primed by a sample-barcoded 5' primer and a J-beta primer mix, a second PCR proceeded for 7 to 11 cycles. Each TCR beta cDNA got a 12-nucleotide random molecular identifier. TCRdb redid the calling of the 5' RACE reads with MiXCR, one entry per CDR3 protein. The sample yields about a million distinct CDR3 sequences, roughly 48% seen once. The V segment lost 4 bases and the J segment 3 bases; nucleotides outside the gene matches: 5. The length of the CDR3 is 14 residues. CDR1 is GTSNPN and CDR2 is SVGIG in the germline V gene (reference sequence). This clonotype was sampled from a man aged 30 to 45 in good health. The chain uses TRBV30 and TRBJ1-2, with TRBD1 matching 10 bases. The sample consisted of blood. CDR3 sequence (DNA): TGTGCCTGGACCCAGGACAGGGGGTACTATGGCTACACCTTC. Translating gives CAWTQDRGYYGYTF.